The 4 T cell receptor beta chains given below trace back to one sample, sequenced in a study of T cells in Graves' hyperthyroidism and ophthalmopathy. TCR beta CDR3 regions were amplified from RNA transcripts. TCR CDR3 underwent first-round RT-PCR with the HTBI primer set. One entry per CDR3 protein results from TCRdb running MiXCR on the multiplex PCR reads. The repertoire holds around 350,000 distinct CDR3 sequences, with over 12% as singletons. The source material was blood. These receptors originate from an older woman with Graves' ophthalmopathy.

This clonotype was recorded at least ten times. This chain uses TRBV27 with TRBJ1-1; tentatively, D is TRBD1 (6 bases). Germline CDR1 MNHEY, CDR2 SMNVEV (reference sequence). This CDR3 is 15 amino acids long. Trimming pared 2 bases from V and 2 bases from J, leaving 12 bases between. In nucleotides, the CDR3 is TGTGCCAGCAGTTTAGGCGGACAGCCCAACACTGAAGCTTTCTTT. Amino acid sequence: CASSLGGQPNTEAFF.

The chain has TRBV28 and TRBJ2-2; D unclear. Trimming took off 5 bases at V and 7 bases at J, with 26 bases between the two ends. CDR1 is MDHEN and CDR2 is SYDVKM in the germline V gene. CDR3 size: 18 residues. CDR3 nucleotide sequence: TGTGCCAGCAGTCCCTCCCCCCGGTCCAGTCGGTTTGTCGGGGAGCTGTTTTTT. Translated: CASSPSPRSSRFVGELFF.

This clonotype was seen repeatedly, ten times or more. The gene calls are TRBV11-3 and TRBJ1-1; D ambiguous. V lost 4 bases to trimming and J lost 0 bases, with 12 bases between them. Germline V gene sequence: CDR1 SGHNT, CDR2 YENEEA. CDR3 length: 15 amino acids. The CDR3 region is CASSSRHDMNTEAFF. In DNA, the CDR3 is TGTGCCAGCAGCTCGAGACACGACATGAACACTGAAGCTTTCTTT.

With respect to this clonotype: A read error may explain this, as a much larger clone is one base away. The chain employs TRBV3-1 and TRBJ2-7; TRBD1 might be the D (6 bases). Germline CDR1 is LGHDT and CDR2 is YNNKEL (reference sequence). Trimming shortened V by 11 bases and J by 3 bases, and 17 bases separated the two germline ends. The CDR3 totals 13 residues. As DNA, the CDR3 is TGTGCCTGCTTCAATACAGGGAACTACGAGCAGTACTTC. This encodes CACFNTGNYEQYF.